A selection of T cell receptor beta chains follows, all from one sample in a study of T cells in Graves' hyperthyroidism and ophthalmopathy. TCRdb re-derived calls from the multiplex PCR reads in MiXCR, one entry per CDR3 protein. Of some 770,000 distinct CDR3 sequences listed, roughly 15% are singletons. Sequenced sample: blood. Receptors were obtained from a man aged 18 to 29 with Graves' hyperthyroidism. Each CDR3 is given with its conserved first and last residue. D genes are given only for firm matches. Expanded clones are given a class, and other clones once, few, many or no size at all.

TRBD2,.,TRBJ2-1,TRBV7-9,CASSRGTSGSIDEQFF,TGTGCCAGCAGCCGGGGGACTAGCGGGAGTATCGATGAGCAGTTCTTC
.,many,TRBJ1-4,TRBV6-1,CASRSSYRTDEKLFF,TGTGCCAGCAGGTCTTCGTACCGGACGGATGAAAAACTGTTTTTT
.,many,TRBJ2-1,TRBV2,CASSAGPSTNEQFF,TGTGCCAGCAGTGCGGGCCCTTCGACCAATGAGCAGTTCTTC
.,few,TRBJ2-7,TRBV5-5,CASSIRWDYEQYF,TGTGCCAGCAGCATCCGGTGGGACTACGAGCAGTACTTC
.,many,TRBJ1-4,TRBV7-9,CASSRAWADEKLFF,TGTGCCAGCAGCCGCGCATGGGCCGATGAAAAACTGTTTTTT
.,many,TRBJ2-3,TRBV6-2/TRBV6-3,CASSYRGPADTQYF,TGTGCCAGCAGTTACCGGGGTCCAGCAGATACGCAGTATTTT
TRBD2,.,TRBJ2-3,TRBV27,CASSLTSGRVSDTQYF,TGTGCCAGCAGTTTAACTAGCGGGAGAGTGTCAGATACGCAGTATTTT
TRBD2,few,TRBJ2-7,TRBV20-1,CSGTSGHSYEQYF,TGCAGTGGGACTAGCGGCCACTCCTACGAGCAGTACTTC
TRBD1,many,TRBJ2-7,TRBV7-2,CASSQHHRGNYEQYF,TGTGCCAGCAGCCAACACCACAGGGGAAACTACGAGCAGTACTTC
.,many,TRBJ2-1,TRBV3-1,CASSLIRARGWNNEQFF,TGTGCCAGCAGCCTAATACGGGCCCGGGGCTGGAACAATGAGCAGTTCTTC
.,few,TRBJ1-1,TRBV5-1,CASSSPGALAEAFF,TGCGCCAGCAGCTCGCCCGGGGCGCTGGCTGAAGCTTTCTTT
.,many,TRBJ2-5,TRBV30,CAWEGSGETQYF,TGTGCCTGGGAGGGGAGCGGGGAGACCCAGTACTTC
.,.,TRBJ2-1,TRBV7-3,CASSLTFGRGQGGIGEQFF,TGTGCCAGCAGCTTAACCTTCGGGCGAGGACAAGGCGGGATAGGTGAGCAGTTCTTC
.,.,TRBJ1-2,TRBV20-1,CSASLNGYYGYTF,TGCAGTGCTAGCCTCAACGGATACTATGGCTACACCTTC
TRBD2,many,TRBJ2-7,TRBV28,CASSFRPAGGSISYEQYF,TGTGCCAGCAGTTTTCGTCCAGCGGGAGGCTCAATCTCCTACGAGCAGTACTTC
.,many,TRBJ2-1,TRBV14,CASSSVGAYSDEQFF,TGTGCCAGCAGCTCGGTTGGGGCCTACAGCGATGAGCAGTTCTTC
TRBD2,many,TRBJ2-1,TRBV7-9,CASSLSPGLASSYNEQFF,TGTGCCAGCAGCTTATCTCCCGGACTAGCGAGCTCCTACAATGAGCAGTTCTTC
.,many,TRBJ2-3,TRBV6-2/TRBV6-3,CASSWVVRGTDTQYF,TGTGCCAGCAGCTGGGTCGTGAGGGGCACAGATACGCAGTATTTT
TRBD1,many,TRBJ1-2,TRBV28,CASTSDRAHGYTF,TGTGCCAGCACCTCGGACAGGGCGCATGGCTACACCTTC
.,.,TRBJ2-1,TRBV28,CASRPDNYNEQFF,TGTGCCAGCAGGCCCGACAACTACAATGAGCAGTTCTTC
TRBD1,.,TRBJ2-1,TRBV25-1,CASSEFEGQVYNGQFF,TGTGCCAGCAGTGAATTTGAGGGACAGGTCTACAATGGGCAGTTCTTC
.,many,TRBJ2-3,TRBV27,CASKSLGVRADTQYF,TGTGCCAGCAAATCCCTAGGGGTTAGGGCAGATACGCAGTATTTT
.,many,TRBJ2-1,TRBV5-1,CASSYRVANEQFF,TGCGCCAGCAGCTACCGGGTGGCCAATGAGCAGTTCTTC
TRBD2,few,TRBJ2-7,TRBV7-6,CASRRIAGATYEQYF,TGTGCCAGCAGACGTATAGCGGGAGCTACCTACGAGCAGTACTTC